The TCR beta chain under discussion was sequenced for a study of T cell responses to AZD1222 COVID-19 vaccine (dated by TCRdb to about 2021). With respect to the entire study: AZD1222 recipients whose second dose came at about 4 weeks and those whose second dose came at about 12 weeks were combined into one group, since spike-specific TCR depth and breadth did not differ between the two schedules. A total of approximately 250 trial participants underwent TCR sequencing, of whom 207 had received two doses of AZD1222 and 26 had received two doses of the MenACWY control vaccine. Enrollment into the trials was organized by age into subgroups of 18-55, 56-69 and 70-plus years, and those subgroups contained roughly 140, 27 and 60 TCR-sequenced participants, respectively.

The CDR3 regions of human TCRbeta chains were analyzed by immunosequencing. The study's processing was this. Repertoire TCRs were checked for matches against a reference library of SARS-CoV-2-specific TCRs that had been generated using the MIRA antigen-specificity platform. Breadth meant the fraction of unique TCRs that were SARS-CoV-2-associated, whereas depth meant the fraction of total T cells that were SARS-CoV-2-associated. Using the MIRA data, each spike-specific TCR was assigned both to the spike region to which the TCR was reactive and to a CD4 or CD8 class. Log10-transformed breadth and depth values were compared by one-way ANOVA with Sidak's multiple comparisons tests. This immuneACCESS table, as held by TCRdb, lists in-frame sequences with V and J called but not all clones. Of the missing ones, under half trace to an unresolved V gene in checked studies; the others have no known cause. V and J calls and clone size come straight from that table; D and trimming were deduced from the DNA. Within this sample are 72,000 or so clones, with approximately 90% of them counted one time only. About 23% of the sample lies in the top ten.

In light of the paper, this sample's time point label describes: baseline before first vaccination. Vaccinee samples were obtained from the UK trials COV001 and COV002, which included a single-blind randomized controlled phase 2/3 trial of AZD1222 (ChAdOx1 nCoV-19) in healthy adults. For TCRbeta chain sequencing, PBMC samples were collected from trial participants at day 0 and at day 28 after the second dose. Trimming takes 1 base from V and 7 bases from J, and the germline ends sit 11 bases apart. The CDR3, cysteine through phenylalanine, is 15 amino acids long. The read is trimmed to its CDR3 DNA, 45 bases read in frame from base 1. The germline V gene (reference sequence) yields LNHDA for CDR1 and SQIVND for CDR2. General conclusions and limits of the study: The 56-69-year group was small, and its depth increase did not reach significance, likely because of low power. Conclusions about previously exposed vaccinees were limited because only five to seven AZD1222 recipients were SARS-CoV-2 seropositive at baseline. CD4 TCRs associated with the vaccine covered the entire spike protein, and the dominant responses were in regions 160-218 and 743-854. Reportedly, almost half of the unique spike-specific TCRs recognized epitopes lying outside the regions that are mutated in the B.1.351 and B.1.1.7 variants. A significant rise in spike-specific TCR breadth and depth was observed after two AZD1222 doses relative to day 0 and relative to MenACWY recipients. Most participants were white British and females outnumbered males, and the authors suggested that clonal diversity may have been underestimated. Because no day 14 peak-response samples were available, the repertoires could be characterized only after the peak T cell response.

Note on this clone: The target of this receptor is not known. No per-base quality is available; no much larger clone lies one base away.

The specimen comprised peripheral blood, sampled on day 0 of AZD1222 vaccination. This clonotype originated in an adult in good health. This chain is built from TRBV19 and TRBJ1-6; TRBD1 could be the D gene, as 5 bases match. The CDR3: CASSIAFGGNSPLHF. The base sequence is TGTGCCAGTAGTATAGCGTTTGGGGGAAATTCACCCCTCCACTTT.